What follows are 28 T cell receptor beta chains derived from one specimen sequenced in a study of T cells after yellow fever vaccination. TCRdb re-derived calls from the 5' RACE reads in MiXCR, one entry per CDR3 protein. The table records some 320,000 distinct CDR3 sequences, about 10% of them present only once. The sequencing used CD4+ T cells sorted from PBMCs, collected 45 days after the yellow fever booster vaccination. The receptor set was obtained from a man aged 18-30 years who received the YFV17D yellow fever vaccine.

This clonotype was detected a few times. V is TRBV5-1 and J is TRBJ2-2; no firm D call. Germline CDR1 is SGHRS and CDR2 is YFSETQ. V lost 2 bases and J 5 bases, leaving 13 bases between the germline ends. The CDR3 is 15 residues long. The CDR3 sequence: CASSFRSAGTGELFF. CDR3 coding DNA: TGCGCCAGCAGCTTTCGGTCCGCCGGAACCGGGGAGCTGTTTTTT.

This chain connects TRBV30 to TRBJ2-1; D is undetermined. Trimming took off 5 bases at V and 2 bases at J, with 7 bases between the two ends. The CDR3 extends over 12 amino acids. CDR1 and CDR2 from the germline V gene are GTSNPN and SVGIG (reference sequence). The DNA for the CDR3 is TGTGCCTGGGGTCTCCCCTACAATGAGCAGTTCTTC. As protein: CAWGLPYNEQFF.

This clonotype was observed a few times. V and J are TRBV12-3 or TRBV12-4 and TRBJ2-7, with 9 bases matching TRBD1. This CDR3 contains 15 residues. The J segment lost 6 bases and the V segment lost 3 bases, leaving 9 bases of the junction unmatched. CDR3 in amino acids: CASSFAGQGRAEQYF. CDR3 nucleotide sequence: TGTGCCAGCAGTTTTGCGGGACAGGGACGGGCCGAGCAGTACTTC.

This clonotype was counted only a few times. The CDR3 spells CASTWDLSYEQYF. CDR3 DNA sequence: TGTGCCAGCACTTGGGACTTAAGCTACGAGCAGTACTTC. This sequence joins TRBV6-1 and TRBJ2-7, with a tentative D call TRBD2 (6 bases). V was trimmed by 7 bases and J by 3 bases, leaving 13 bases between them. CDR1 and CDR2 (germline): MNHNS, SASEGT. This CDR3 has 13 amino acids.

At least ten counts were recorded for this clonotype. The V gene is TRBV6-6, the J gene TRBJ2-1; 14 positions match TRBD2. Trimming removed 0 bases from V and 3 bases from J; junction bases left unmatched: 1. This CDR3 has 17 amino acids. The V gene's germline CDR1 is MNHNY and CDR2 SVGAGI (reference sequence). The CDR3 DNA is TGTGCCAGCAGTTACTCGGGACTAGCGGGGGTCTACAATGAGCAGTTCTTC. It yields the protein CASSYSGLAGVYNEQFF.

This clonotype appeared many times. The chain has TRBV20-1 and TRBJ2-3, with a possible D match to TRBD2 (6 bases). With 0 bases removed from V and 0 bases from J, the gap between germline ends came to 10 bases. The CDR3 consists of 15 residues. CDR1 is DFQATT and CDR2 is SNEGSKA in the germline V gene (reference sequence). In DNA, the CDR3 is TGCAGTGCTAGAGATCTCGGGACTAGCACAGATACGCAGTATTTT. Protein sequence: CSARDLGTSTDTQYF.

This clonotype was recorded a few times. The J gene is TRBJ1-2, the V gene TRBV27, with D uncertain. CDR3 length: 14 residues. Germline V gene sequence: CDR1 MNHEY, CDR2 SMNVEV (reference sequence). Deletions cut 5 bases from V and 2 bases from J, with 12 bases between. CDR3 amino acids: CASSDARGNYGYTF. The CDR3 DNA is TGTGCCAGCAGTGACGCGCGTGGAAACTATGGCTACACCTTC.

This clonotype was seen ten or more times. V usage is TRBV4-3 and J usage is TRBJ2-2; D remains unclear. V shed 1 base and J shed 4 bases, with 7 bases lying between them. The germline gives CDR1 LGHNA, CDR2 YSLEER. The CDR3 loop spans 14 amino acids. CDR3 in amino acids: CASSQVPSTGELFF. In DNA form, the CDR3 reads TGCGCCAGCAGCCAAGTTCCTTCCACCGGGGAGCTGTTTTTT.

V and J are TRBV25-1 and TRBJ1-1, with 10 bases that match TRBD1. The germline gives CDR1 MGHDK, CDR2 SYGVNS. The CDR3 is 15 residues long. The ends lost 3 bases at V and 5 bases at J; junction bases unmatched: 6. In DNA, the CDR3 is TGTGCCAGCAGTGACCCCGGACAGGGGGGTACTGAAGCTTTCTTT. Translation gives CASSDPGQGGTEAFF. The full variable domain, with the rest looked up from reference TRBV25-1 and TRBJ1-1, is EADIYQTPRYLVIGTGKKITLECSQTMGHDKMYWYQQDPGMELHLIHYSYGVNSTEKGDLSSESTVSRIRTEHFPLTLESARPSHTSQYLCASSDPGQGGTEAFFGQGTRLTVV.

In this sample, this clonotype turned up a few times. The chain combines TRBV4-2 with TRBJ2-1; the match to TRBD2 covers 14 bases. This CDR3 region has 17 residues. V lost 3 bases and J lost 5; bases outside the gene matches: 6. Germline CDR1 LGHNA, CDR2 YNFKEQ. This chain's CDR3 is CASSQPEGLAGDNEQFF. Here the CDR3 DNA reads TGTGCCAGCAGCCAGCCCGAGGGACTAGCGGGGGACAATGAGCAGTTCTTC.

This clonotype was counted only a few times. The J gene is TRBJ2-7, the V gene TRBV6-5; 9 nucleotides agree with TRBD2. The germline CDR1 and CDR2 sequences are MNHEY and SVGAGI. The V gene end was trimmed by 3 bases and the J gene end by 5 bases; junction bases not matched to a gene: 8. The CDR3 extends over 15 amino acids. The CDR3 bases are TGTGCCAGCAGTTATAGCGGGGGTGCGTGGGACGAGCAGTACTTC. Encoded protein: CASSYSGGAWDEQYF.

The rearrangement joins TRBV12-3 or TRBV12-4 to TRBJ2-5; TRBD2 matches 9 bases. Trimming took 6 bases from V and 12 from J; bases not matched to a gene: 11. CDR3 size: 13 residues. The CDR3 sequence: CASSGERGAVKYF. CDR3 coding DNA: TGTGCCAGCAGCGGGGAGCGGGGGGCCGTGAAGTACTTC.

The table lists this clonotype with a few counts. The V and J genes are TRBV25-1 and TRBJ1-6; 10 positions agree with TRBD1. After removal of 6 bases from V and 3 bases from J, the junction contained 2 bases not matched to a gene. Germline V gene data show CDR1 as MGHDK and CDR2 as SYGVNS. This CDR3 spans 15 amino acids. In DNA, the CDR3 is TGTGCCAGCAGCAGGACAGGGGGCTATAATTCACCCCTCCACTTT. It is translated as CASSRTGGYNSPLHF. Full variable domain (rest looked up from reference TRBV25-1 and TRBJ1-6): EADIYQTPRYLVIGTGKKITLECSQTMGHDKMYWYQQDPGMELHLIHYSYGVNSTEKGDLSSESTVSRIRTEHFPLTLESARPSHTSQYLCASSRTGGYNSPLHFGNGTRLTVT.

CDR3 bases: TGTGCCAGCAGCTTGGCTGCAGGGTTGGTTTCACCCCTCCACTTT. Translating gives CASSLAAGLVSPLHF. The rearrangement joins TRBV5-6 to TRBJ1-6, with D possibly TRBD1 on 5 matching bases. Germline assignment: CDR1 SGHDT and CDR2 YYEEEE. The V end lost 0 bases, the J end lost 9 bases, and 13 bases lay between the germline ends. This CDR3 has 15 amino acids.

The gene calls are TRBV27 and TRBJ2-3; the D is unclear. V shed 1 base and J shed 4 bases, with 12 bases lying between them. The CDR3 loop spans 15 amino acids. CDR1 and CDR2 (germline): MNHEY, SMNVEV (reference sequence). The CDR3: CASSLYRAGSDTQYF. In DNA form, the CDR3 reads TGTGCCAGCAGTTTATATCGGGCCGGGTCAGATACGCAGTATTTT.

This chain joins TRBV10-3 and TRBJ2-3, with TRBD2 matching 9 bases. The CDR3 has 15 amino acids. V was pared by 2 bases and J by 1 base, with 1 base of the junction left unmatched. Germline V gives CDR1 ENHRY, CDR2 SYGVKD. This CDR3 reads CAISEERGGTDTQYF. CDR3 DNA sequence: TGTGCCATCAGTGAGGAGCGGGGGGGCACAGATACGCAGTATTTT.

There are many counts of this clonotype. V gene TRBV7-9 combines with J gene TRBJ1-4; D unclear. V lost 5 bases, J lost 3 bases, and 10 bases lay in between. This CDR3 comprises 14 residues. The germline V gene encodes CDR1 SEHNR and CDR2 FQNEAQ (reference sequence). DNA of the CDR3: TGTGCCAGCAGCCCTCGAGCGCCTAATGAAAAACTGTTTTTT. Translated: CASSPRAPNEKLFF.

The chain joins TRBV7-9 to TRBJ1-1; the match to TRBD1 covers 7 bases. Germline V CDR1 and CDR2: SEHNR, FQNEAQ (reference sequence). CDR3 length: 16 amino acids. Losses at the gene ends were 5 bases for V and 1 base for J; bases not matched to a gene: 10. The CDR3: CASSPVRGLPNTEAFF. DNA for the CDR3: TGTGCCAGCAGCCCAGTGAGGGGGCTGCCGAACACTGAAGCTTTCTTT.

Comments on this clonotype: Since a much larger clone is just one base distant, this may be a read error. The chain recombines TRBV5-1 with TRBJ2-3; either TRBD1 or TRBD2 may fit D (5 bases each). Trimming took off 5 bases at V and 6 bases at J, with 19 bases between the two ends. CDR3 size: 15 residues. Germline V gene sequence: CDR1 SGHRS, CDR2 YFSETQ. CDR3 loop: CASSYRDRRRDTQYF. CDR3 bases: TGCGCCAGCAGTTATCGGGACCGACGGAGGGATACGCAGTATTTT.

This clonotype was found a few times. The J gene is TRBJ1-6, the V gene TRBV9, with D unresolved. The CDR3 spans 14 residues. Germline CDR1 SGDLS, CDR2 YYNGEE. Deletions cut 1 base from V and 9 bases from J, with 11 bases between. The CDR3 loop reads CASSVNTGSSPLHF. The CDR3 coding sequence is TGTGCCAGCAGCGTAAACACTGGTAGTTCACCCCTCCACTTT.

The CDR3 DNA reads TGTGCCAGCAGCCAAGAAGGGTCAGGTCGGACCGGGGAGCTGTTTTTT. This encodes CASSQEGSGRTGELFF. The rearrangement uses TRBV3-1 and TRBJ2-2; D unclear. Germline values: CDR1 LGHDT, CDR2 YNNKEL (reference sequence). There are 16 residues in the CDR3. With 0 bases removed from V and 5 bases from J, the gap between germline ends came to 13 bases.

There are many counts of this clonotype. This chain joins TRBV12-3 or TRBV12-4 and TRBJ2-7, with a weak D call TRBD1 (6 bases). Trimming pared 6 bases from V and 3 bases from J, leaving 21 bases between. The CDR3 is made up of 16 amino acids. DNA of the CDR3: TGTGCCAGCAGCTCAGTCGACCGGGACAAAAACTACGAGCAGTACTTC. It codes for CASSSVDRDKNYEQYF.

This chain connects TRBV20-1 to TRBJ1-5; no definite D call. V lost 1 base and J lost 3, with 7 bases in between. The CDR3 runs to 13 residues. Germline CDR1 and CDR2: DFQATT and SNEGSKA (reference sequence). CDR3 DNA sequence: TGCAGTGCTAGAGGGAACAACAATCAGCCCCAGCATTTT. It specifies CSARGNNNQPQHF.

This clonotype has a handful of counts. V gene TRBV5-1 combines with J gene TRBJ2-5; 9 positions match TRBD1. Germline CDR1 is SGHRS and CDR2 is YFSETQ. This CDR3 region has 11 residues. The V and J ends lost 5 bases and 14 bases, in that order; junction bases with no gene match: 7. CDR3 sequence (DNA): TGCGCCAGCAGGTCACAGGGGGCTCTTTACTTC. Protein sequence: CASRSQGALYF.

V usage is TRBV24-1 and J usage is TRBJ2-3; TRBD2 might be the D (6 bases). The CDR3 consists of 14 residues. Trimming removed 9 bases from V and 6 bases from J, with 18 bases in between. The V gene's germline CDR1 is KGHDR and CDR2 SFDVKD. In nucleotides, the CDR3 is TGTGCCACCGGCGTCGGGGGATTAAGGGATACGCAGTATTTT. As protein: CATGVGGLRDTQYF.

There are many counts of this clonotype. The genes are TRBV4-3 and TRBJ2-6, with 7 bases matching TRBD1. Germline-derived CDR1 and CDR2 are LGHNA and YSLEER. With 5 bases clipped from V and 0 bases from J, the junction kept 7 bases outside the gene matches. CDR3 length: 17 amino acids. CDR3 sequence reads: CASSSRQGGSGANVLTF. The CDR3, as DNA: TGCGCCAGCAGCAGCCGACAGGGCGGCTCTGGGGCCAACGTCCTGACTTTC.

This clonotype showed up just a few times. The J gene is TRBJ2-2, the V gene TRBV18; D is perhaps TRBD1 (6 bases). The ends were cut back, 4 bases at V and 7 bases at J, with 16 bases in the middle. The germline V gene has CDR1 KGHSH and CDR2 LQKENI. The CDR3 length is 15 residues. In DNA, the CDR3 is TGTGCCAGCTCACGGCCGGGACAAGCTGGCGGGGAGCTGTTTTTT. Amino acid sequence: CASSRPGQAGGELFF.

This clonotype was picked up one time. The chain joins TRBV6-1 to TRBJ1-3; a weak D match, TRBD1 (5 bases). Trimming took 10 bases from V and 4 from J, leaving 14 bases between them. This CDR3 contains 13 residues. Germline V gene data show CDR1 as MNHNS and CDR2 as SASEGT. For the CDR3, the DNA is TGTGCCACCCTCAGGGAGACGGGAAACACCATATATTTT. It translates to CATLRETGNTIYF.